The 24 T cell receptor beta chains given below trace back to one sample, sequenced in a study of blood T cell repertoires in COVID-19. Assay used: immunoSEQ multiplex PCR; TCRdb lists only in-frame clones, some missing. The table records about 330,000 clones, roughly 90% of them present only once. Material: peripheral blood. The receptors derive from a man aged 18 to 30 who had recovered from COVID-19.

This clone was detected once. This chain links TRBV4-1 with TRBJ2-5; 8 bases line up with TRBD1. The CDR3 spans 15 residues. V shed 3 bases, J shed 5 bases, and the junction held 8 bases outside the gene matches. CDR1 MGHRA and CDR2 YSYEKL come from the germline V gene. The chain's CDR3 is CASSQGDRGAETQYF. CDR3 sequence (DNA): TGCGCCAGCAGCCAGGGCGACAGGGGAGCCGAGACCCAGTACTTC.

The CDR3 DNA is TGTGCCAGTAGGGACAGGGTCCTAGGAGGCTACACCTTC. It yields the protein CASRDRVLGGYTF. The chain joins TRBV19 to TRBJ1-2, with 8 bases matching TRBD1. The CDR3 covers 13 residues. V lost 6 bases, J lost 8 bases, and 8 bases stayed unmatched. Germline V gene data show CDR1 as LNHDA and CDR2 as SQIVND (reference sequence).

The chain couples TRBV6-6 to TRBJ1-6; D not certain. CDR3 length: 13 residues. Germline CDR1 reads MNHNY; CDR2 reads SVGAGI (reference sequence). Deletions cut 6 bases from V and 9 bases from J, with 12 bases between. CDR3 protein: CASRGGSSSPLHF. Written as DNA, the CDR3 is TGTGCCAGCAGGGGAGGCTCTTCTTCACCCCTCCACTTT.

CDR3 nucleotides: TGTGCCAGCAGCCTGCGGGGGCCTGAAGCTTTCTTT. It is translated as CASSLRGPEAFF. The rearrangement links TRBV6-6 to TRBJ1-1, with a possible D match to TRBD1 (6 bases). Germline values: CDR1 MNHNY, CDR2 SVGAGI (reference sequence). The CDR3 is 12 residues long. The V end lost 6 bases, the J end lost 6 bases, and 11 bases lay between the germline ends.

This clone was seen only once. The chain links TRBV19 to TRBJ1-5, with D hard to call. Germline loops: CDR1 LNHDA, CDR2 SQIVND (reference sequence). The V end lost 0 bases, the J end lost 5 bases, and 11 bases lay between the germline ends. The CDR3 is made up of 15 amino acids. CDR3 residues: CASSIDKLGDQPQHF. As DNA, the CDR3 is TGTGCCAGTAGTATAGATAAACTCGGGGATCAGCCCCAGCATTTT.

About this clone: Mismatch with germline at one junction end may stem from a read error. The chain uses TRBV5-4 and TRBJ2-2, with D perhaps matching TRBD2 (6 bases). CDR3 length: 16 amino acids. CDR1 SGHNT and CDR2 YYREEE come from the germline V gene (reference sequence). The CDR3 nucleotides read TGTGCCAGCAGTTTGGGACTCTCCAGGACAAACGGGGAGCTGTTTTTT. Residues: CASSLGLSRTNGELFF.

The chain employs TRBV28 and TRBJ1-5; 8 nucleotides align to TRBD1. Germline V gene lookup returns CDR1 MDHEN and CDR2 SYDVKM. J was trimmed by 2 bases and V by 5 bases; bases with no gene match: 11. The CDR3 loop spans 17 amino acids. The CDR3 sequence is CASSPYRDRFGNQPQHF. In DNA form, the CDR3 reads TGTGCCAGCAGTCCTTACCGGGACAGGTTCGGCAATCAGCCCCAGCATTTT.

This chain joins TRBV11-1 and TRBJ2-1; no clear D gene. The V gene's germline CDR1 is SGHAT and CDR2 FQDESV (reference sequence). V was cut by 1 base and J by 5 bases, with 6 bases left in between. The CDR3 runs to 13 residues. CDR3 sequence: CASSLVVNNEQFF. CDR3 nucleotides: TGTGCCAGCAGCTTAGTAGTAAACAATGAGCAGTTCTTC.

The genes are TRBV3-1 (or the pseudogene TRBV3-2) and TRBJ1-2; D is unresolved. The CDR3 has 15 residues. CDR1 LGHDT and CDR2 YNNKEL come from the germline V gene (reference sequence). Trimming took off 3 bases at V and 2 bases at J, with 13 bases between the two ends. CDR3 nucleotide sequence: TGTGCCAGCAGCCACAATAGGAGAGAGAACTATGGCTACACCTTC. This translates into CASSHNRRENYGYTF.

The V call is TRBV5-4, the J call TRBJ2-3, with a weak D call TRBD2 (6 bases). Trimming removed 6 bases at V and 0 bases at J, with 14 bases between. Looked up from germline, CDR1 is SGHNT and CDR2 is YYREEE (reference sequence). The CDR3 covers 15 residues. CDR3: CASNLAGLSTDTQYF. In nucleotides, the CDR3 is TGTGCCAGCAATCTGGCGGGGCTTAGCACAGATACGCAGTATTTT.

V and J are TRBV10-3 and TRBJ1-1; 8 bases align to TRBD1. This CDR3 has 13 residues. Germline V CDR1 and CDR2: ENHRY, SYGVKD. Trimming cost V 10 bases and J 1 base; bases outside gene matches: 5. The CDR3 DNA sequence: TGTGCCACCTTAGGACAGGGGAACACTGAAGCTTTCTTT. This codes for CATLGQGNTEAFF.

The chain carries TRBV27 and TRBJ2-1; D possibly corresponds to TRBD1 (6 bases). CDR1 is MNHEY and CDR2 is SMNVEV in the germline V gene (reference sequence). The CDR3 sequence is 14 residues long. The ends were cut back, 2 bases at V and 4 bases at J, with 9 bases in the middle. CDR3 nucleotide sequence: TGTGCCAGCAGTTTAGGACAGTTATACAATGAGCAGTTCTTC. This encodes CASSLGQLYNEQFF.

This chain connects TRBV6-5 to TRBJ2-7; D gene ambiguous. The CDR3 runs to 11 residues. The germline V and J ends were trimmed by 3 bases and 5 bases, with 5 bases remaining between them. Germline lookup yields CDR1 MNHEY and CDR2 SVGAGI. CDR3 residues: CASSYADEQYF. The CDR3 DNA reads TGTGCCAGCAGTTATGCGGACGAGCAGTACTTC.

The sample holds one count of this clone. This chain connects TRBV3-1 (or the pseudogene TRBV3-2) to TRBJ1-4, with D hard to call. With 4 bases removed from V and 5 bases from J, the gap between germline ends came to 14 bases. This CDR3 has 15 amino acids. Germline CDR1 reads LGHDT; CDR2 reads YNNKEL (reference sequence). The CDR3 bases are TGTGCCAGCAGCCGTACGACAAACTCGAATGAAAAACTGTTTTTT. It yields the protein CASSRTTNSNEKLFF.

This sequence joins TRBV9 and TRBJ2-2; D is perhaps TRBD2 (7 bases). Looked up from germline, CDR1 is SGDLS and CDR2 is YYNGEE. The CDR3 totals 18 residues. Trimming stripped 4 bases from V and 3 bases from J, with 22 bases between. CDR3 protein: CASSPKVGGAIYTGELFF. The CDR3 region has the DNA TGTGCCAGCAGCCCCAAGGTGGGGGGGGCTATCTACACCGGGGAGCTGTTTTTT.

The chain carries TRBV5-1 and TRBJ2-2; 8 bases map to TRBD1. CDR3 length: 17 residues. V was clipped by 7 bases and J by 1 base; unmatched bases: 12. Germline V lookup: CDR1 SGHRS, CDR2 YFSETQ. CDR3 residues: CASWSRLGQGNTGELFF. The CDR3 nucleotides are TGCGCCAGCTGGTCCCGGTTAGGACAGGGGAACACCGGGGAGCTGTTTTTT. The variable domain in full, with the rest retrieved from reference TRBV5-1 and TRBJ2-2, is KAGVTQTPRYLIKTRGQQVTLSCSPISGHRSVSWYQQTPGQGLQFLFEYFSETQRNKGNFPGRFSGRQFSNSRSEMNVSTLELGDSALYLCASWSRLGQGNTGELFFGEGSRLTVL.

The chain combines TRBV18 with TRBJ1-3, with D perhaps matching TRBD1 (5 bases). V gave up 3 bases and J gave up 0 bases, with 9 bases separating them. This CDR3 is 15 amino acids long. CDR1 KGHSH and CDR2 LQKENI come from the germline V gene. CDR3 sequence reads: CASSPGPVSGNTIYF. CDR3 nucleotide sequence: TGTGCCAGCTCACCGGGGCCCGTCTCTGGAAACACCATATATTTT.

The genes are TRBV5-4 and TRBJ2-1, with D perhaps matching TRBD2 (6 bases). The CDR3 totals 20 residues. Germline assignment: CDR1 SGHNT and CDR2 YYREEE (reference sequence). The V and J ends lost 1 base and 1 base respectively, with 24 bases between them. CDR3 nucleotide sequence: TGTGCCAGCAGCTTGCCGGAGCTGGGCCTAGCGAGTTTGTCCTACAATGAGCAGTTCTTC. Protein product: CASSLPELGLASLSYNEQFF.

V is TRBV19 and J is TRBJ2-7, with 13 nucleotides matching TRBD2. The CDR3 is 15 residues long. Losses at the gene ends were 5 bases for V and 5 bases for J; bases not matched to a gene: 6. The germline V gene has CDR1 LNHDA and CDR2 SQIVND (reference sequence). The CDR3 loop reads CASSPGLAGVDEQYF. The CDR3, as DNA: TGTGCCAGTAGTCCAGGACTAGCGGGAGTAGACGAGCAGTACTTC.

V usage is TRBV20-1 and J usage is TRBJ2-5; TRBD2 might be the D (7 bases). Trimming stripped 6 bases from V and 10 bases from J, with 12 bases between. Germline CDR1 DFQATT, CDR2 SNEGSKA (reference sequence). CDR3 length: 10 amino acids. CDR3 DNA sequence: TGCAGTGCCGAAGGGGGGGGCCAGTACTTC. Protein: CSAEGGGQYF.

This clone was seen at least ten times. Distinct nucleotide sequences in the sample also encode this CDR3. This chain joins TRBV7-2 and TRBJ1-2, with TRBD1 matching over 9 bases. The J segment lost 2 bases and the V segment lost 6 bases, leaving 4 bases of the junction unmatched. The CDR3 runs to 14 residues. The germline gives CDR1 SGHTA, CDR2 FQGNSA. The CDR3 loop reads CASSLGQGNYGYTF. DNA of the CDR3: TGTGCCAGCAGTCTTGGACAGGGGAACTATGGCTACACCTTC.

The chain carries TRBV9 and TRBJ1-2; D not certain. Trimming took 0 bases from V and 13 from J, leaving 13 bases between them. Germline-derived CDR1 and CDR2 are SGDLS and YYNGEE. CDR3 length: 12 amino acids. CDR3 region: CASSVAGPACTF. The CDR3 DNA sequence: TGTGCCAGCAGCGTAGCAGGCCCGGCTTGCACCTTC.

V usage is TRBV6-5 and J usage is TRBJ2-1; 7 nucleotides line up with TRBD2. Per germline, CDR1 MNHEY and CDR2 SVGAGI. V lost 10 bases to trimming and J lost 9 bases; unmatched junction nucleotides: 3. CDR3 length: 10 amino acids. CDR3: CATGGTEQFF. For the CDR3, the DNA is TGTGCCACCGGGGGGACTGAGCAGTTCTTC.

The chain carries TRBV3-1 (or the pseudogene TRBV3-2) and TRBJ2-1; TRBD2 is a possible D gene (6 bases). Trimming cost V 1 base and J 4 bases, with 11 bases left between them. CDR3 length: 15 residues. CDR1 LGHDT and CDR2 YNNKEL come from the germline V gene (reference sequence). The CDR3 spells CASSQAPGAYNEQFF. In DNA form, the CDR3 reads TGTGCCAGCAGCCAAGCCCCGGGAGCGTACAATGAGCAGTTCTTC.